The 5 T cell receptor beta chains reported below all come from one sample, sequenced in a study of blood T cell repertoires in COVID-19. Method: immunoSEQ multiplex PCR; TCRdb's copy keeps in-frame clones and lacks some. Here the sample spans 60,000 to 90,000 clones, around nine tenths being singletons. Sequenced: peripheral blood. The receptors derive from a woman older than 75 with active or convalescent COVID-19.

This clone appeared once. The chain recombines TRBV11-2 with TRBJ1-2; D might be TRBD1 (6 bases). Germline CDR1 reads SGHAT; CDR2 reads FQNNGV. CDR3 length: 13 residues. The germline V and J ends were trimmed by 5 bases and 4 bases, with 11 bases remaining between them. DNA of the CDR3: TGTGCCAGCAGCCCACCAGGGGTCTATGGCTACACCTTC. Protein: CASSPPGVYGYTF.

V is TRBV13 and J is TRBJ2-1; 11 bases map to TRBD2. Per germline, CDR1 PRHDT and CDR2 FYEKMQ (reference sequence). The CDR3 contains 15 residues. V was pared by 4 bases and J by 8 bases, with 7 bases of the junction left unmatched. The CDR3 spells CASSSPSGRKDEQFF. The CDR3 DNA reads TGTGCCAGCAGCTCCCCTAGCGGGAGGAAGGATGAGCAGTTCTTC.

The chain carries TRBV25-1 and TRBJ1-2, with 8 bases matching TRBD1. V lost 4 bases to trimming and J lost 5 bases; unmatched junction nucleotides: 3. Germline V lookup: CDR1 MGHDK, CDR2 SYGVNS. The length of the CDR3 is 13 residues. This CDR3 reads CASSVQGAYGYTF. In DNA, the CDR3 is TGTGCCAGCAGTGTGCAGGGGGCGTATGGCTACACCTTC.

The chain recombines TRBV29-1 with TRBJ1-2; unclear D gene. The CDR3 contains 12 residues. V lost 7 bases and J 3 bases, leaving 12 bases between the germline ends. Looked up from germline, CDR1 is SQVTM and CDR2 is ANQGSEA. The CDR3 sequence is CSAARRDYGYTF. DNA for the CDR3: TGCAGCGCCGCGAGGAGGGACTATGGCTACACCTTC.

The rearrangement joins TRBV28 to TRBJ2-7, with TRBD2 identical over 9 bases. Trimming at V came to 3 bases and at J to 5 bases, leaving 8 bases not matched to a gene. The germline CDR1 and CDR2 sequences are MDHEN and SYDVKM. This CDR3 contains 15 residues. The CDR3 region has the DNA TGTGCCAGCAGTTTGGGCGGGGGGGCCGGTGACGAGCAGTACTTC. Translated: CASSLGGGAGDEQYF.